The rows below give T cell receptor beta chains drawn from one sample of a study of T cells after yellow fever vaccination. TCRdb analysed the 5' RACE reads with MiXCR anew, one entry per CDR3 protein. Of about 580,000 distinct CDR3 sequences in the sample, about 15% were seen once. Here the sequenced sample was PBMCs, taken less than 6 days after the first yellow fever vaccination. The receptor set was obtained from a man aged 18 to 30 who received the YFV17D yellow fever vaccine. Each CDR3 is given with its conserved first and last residue. The D gene is left open where the match is weak. For some rows the clone size is stated as once, few or many, or as a class when expanded; others skip it.

d_gene	abundance	v_gene	j_gene	CDR3nt	CDR3aa
NA	few	TRBV25-1	TRBJ1-6	TGTGCCAGCAGTGAATTGGGCGGCTTGGATTCACCCCTCCACTTT	CASSELGGLDSPLHF
NA	few	TRBV2	TRBJ2-2	TGTGCCAGAGCCGGGGGTGGCACCGGGGAGCTGTTTTTT	CARAGGGTGELFF
TRBD1	few	TRBV27	TRBJ2-2	TGTGCCAGCAGTTCGGGATTACAGGGGGCTGGTTACGGGGAGCTGTTTTTT	CASSSGLQGAGYGELFF
TRBD2	NA	TRBV4-1	TRBJ2-3	TGCGCCAGCAGCCGGTCCGGGTTAAGCGGGGGCAGAGATACGCAGTATTTT	CASSRSGLSGGRDTQYF
TRBD1	few	TRBV7-9	TRBJ1-1	TGTGCCAGCAGCCCCAAGGGACAGCAGATGGGATGGACTGAAGCTTTCTTT	CASSPKGQQMGWTEAFF
TRBD1	NA	TRBV20-1	TRBJ2-2	TGCAGTGCTAGAGGTGGAAGACAGGGGGCGACCGGGGAGCTGTTTTTT	CSARGGRQGATGELFF
NA	once	TRBV7-2	TRBJ2-7	TGTGCCAGCAGCTGGGGGTATGGAGACGAGCAGTACTTC	CASSWGYGDEQYF
NA	NA	TRBV10-3	TRBJ1-4	TGTGCCTCCCAGGGTGCAACTAATGAAAAACTGTTTTTT	CASQGATNEKLFF
NA	few	TRBV7-9	TRBJ2-5	TGTGCCAGCAGCTTTTCATCGGACTGGGGGACCCAGTACTTC	CASSFSSDWGTQYF
TRBD1	many	TRBV12-5	TRBJ1-4	TGTGCTGGGATCCCGGGACAGGGGAATGAAAAACTGTTTTTT	CAGIPGQGNEKLFF
TRBD1	NA	TRBV13	TRBJ1-2	TGTGCCAGCAGCCGCAGGGGGCGCGGGGGCTACACCTTC	CASSRRGRGGYTF
NA	few	TRBV18	TRBJ2-1	TGTGCCAGCTCACCAGCCACCTACTACAATGAGCAGTTCTTC	CASSPATYYNEQFF
TRBD1	few	TRBV7-2	TRBJ1-4	TGTGCCAGCAGCTCAAACGACAGGGGTGGGGAAAAACTGTTTTTT	CASSSNDRGGEKLFF
NA	few	TRBV5-6	TRBJ1-5	TGTGCCACCTTAGGGGGTATCAATCAGCCCCAGCATTTT	CATLGGINQPQHF
NA	few	TRBV7-9	TRBJ2-5	TGTGCCAGCAGCTCTGTAGAGACCCAGTACTTC	CASSSVETQYF
TRBD2	few	TRBV7-9	TRBJ2-7	TGTGCCAGCAGCCGTCGACCCCTAGCGGGGAGTCACTACGAGCAGTACTTC	CASSRRPLAGSHYEQYF
TRBD2	NA	TRBV28	TRBJ2-3	TGTGCCAGCAGTTTACCGGGACTAGCGGGGGGGCGTGCGCAGTATTTT	CASSLPGLAGGRAQYF
TRBD2	many	TRBV4-3	TRBJ2-3	TGCGCCAGCAGCCAAGATCCAGTAGCTAGCGGGGGAAATACGCAGTATTTT	CASSQDPVASGGNTQYF
TRBD1	few	TRBV29-1	TRBJ1-1	TGCAGCGGATCGGGACAGCTGAACACTGAAGCTTTCTTT	CSGSGQLNTEAFF
TRBD2	few	TRBV7-9	TRBJ2-3	TGTGCCAGCAGCGACGGGACTAGCGGGGTGTATACGCAGTATTTT	CASSDGTSGVYTQYF
TRBD2	NA	TRBV7-2	TRBJ2-3	TGTGCCAGCAGTACGCGACTAGCGGGGGGGATAACAGATACGCAGTATTTT	CASSTRLAGGITDTQYF
NA	NA	TRBV10-3	TRBJ2-3	TGTGCCATCAGTGAGTCCTGGCATGCGCAGTATTTT	CAISESWHAQYF
NA	few	TRBV5-1	TRBJ1-1	TGCGCCAGCAGCTTAAGTGAATGGACTGAAGCTTTCTTT	CASSLSEWTEAFF
NA	many	TRBV5-1	TRBJ2-5	TGTGCCAGCAGCTTCGGTGTTGAGGAGACCCAGTACTTC	CASSFGVEETQYF
TRBD2	few	TRBV2	TRBJ2-3	TGTGCCACCTCTAGCGGGGGCCCTAGCACAGATACGCAGTATTTT	CATSSGGPSTDTQYF
TRBD2	few	TRBV7-8	TRBJ2-5	TGTGCCAGCAGCTTAGCGGGGGTAGCGGGGGGTAAAGAGACCCAGTACTTC	CASSLAGVAGGKETQYF
NA	few	TRBV7-6	TRBJ1-5	TGTGCCAGCAGCTTAGGCGTATTGGGGAGTCAGCCCCAGCATTTT	CASSLGVLGSQPQHF
NA	few	TRBV6-1	TRBJ2-1	TGTGCCAGCAGAGAGGGGGGACCTACCTACAATGAGCAGTTCTTC	CASREGGPTYNEQFF